This TCR beta chain was sequenced in a study of blood T cells in healthy people across ages. Notes on the study in general: Naive T cell percentage by flow cytometry tracked strongly with beta diversity. Estimates based on one million T cells were treated as lower bounds. Versus aged donors, long-lived donors had higher diversity and more naive CD4+ cells.

This clonotype was detected ten times or more. Antigen specificity is unknown. One end of the junction does not line up with germline, which may come from a read error. Germline V gene data show CDR1 as DFQATT and CDR2 as SNEGSKA (reference sequence). The CDR3 loop spans 15 amino acids. A J-beta primer mix and a sample-barcoded 5' primer were used in a second PCR of about 7 to 12 cycles. Using its own MiXCR run on the 5' RACE reads, TCRdb lists one record per CDR3 protein. The table lists around 1,700,000 distinct CDR3 sequences, under 30% of them singletons. The receptor's source is a woman aged 30 to 39 in good health. The chain uses TRBV20-1 and TRBJ2-7; tentatively, D is TRBD2 (6 bases). The sample was blood. The chain's CDR3 is CSARPTRGSPYDQYF. The CDR3 DNA follows: TGCAGTGCTAGACCCACGCGGGGATCGCCCTACGATCAGTACTTC.